Each of the 5 T cell receptor beta chains below was sequenced from the same sample in a study of blood T cell repertoires in COVID-19. The table came from immunoSEQ multiplex PCR; TCRdb's copy has only in-frame clones and leaves some out. The repertoire holds a few hundred thousand clones, 87% seen once, with about 7% in the top ten. Sequenced input: PBMCs or T cells enriched from blood (not recorded which). These TCRs come from a man aged 25-40 years in a cohort exposed to, infected with or recovered from COVID-19 (not recorded which).

In its sample, this clone was seen a few times. This chain joins TRBV3-1 (or the pseudogene TRBV3-2) and TRBJ2-7; possible D gene TRBD2, 5 bases. The germline gives CDR1 LGHDT, CDR2 YNNKEL (reference sequence). Trimming pared 3 bases from V and 2 bases from J, leaving 11 bases between. The CDR3 is made up of 14 amino acids. The CDR3 nucleotides read TGTGCCAGCAGCCAGGTAGCGCGCGCCTACGAGCAGTACTTC. Translated, it gives CASSQVARAYEQYF.

V usage is TRBV27 and J usage is TRBJ2-1; the D gene is possibly TRBD2 (6 bases). The CDR3 runs 15 residues. V was cut by 6 bases and J by 1 base, with 13 bases left in between. CDR1 MNHEY and CDR2 SMNVEV come from the germline V gene (reference sequence). The chain's CDR3 is CASRVASESYNEQFF. CDR3 sequence (DNA): TGTGCCAGCAGAGTGGCTAGCGAGTCCTACAATGAGCAGTTCTTC.

The gene calls are TRBV28 and TRBJ1-1, with TRBD1 identical over 7 bases. The ends lost 0 bases at V and 0 bases at J; junction bases unmatched: 4. The CDR3 is made up of 16 amino acids. The germline V gene has CDR1 MDHEN and CDR2 SYDVKM. CDR3 nucleotide sequence: TGTGCCAGCAGTTTATGGACAGGGATAATGAACACTGAAGCTTTCTTT. Protein product: CASSLWTGIMNTEAFF.

The chain recombines TRBV5-1 with TRBJ2-3, with TRBD2 as a possible D gene (6 bases). The CDR3 runs 14 residues. In germline, CDR1 is SGHRS, CDR2 YFSETQ. The V end was cut by 5 bases, the J end by 0 bases, with 10 bases between. CDR3: CASREGPSTDTQYF. CDR3 sequence (DNA): TGCGCCAGCAGGGAGGGACCCAGCACAGATACGCAGTATTTT.

V is TRBV28 and J is TRBJ2-6, with D perhaps matching TRBD2 (6 bases). Germline values: CDR1 MDHEN, CDR2 SYDVKM. The CDR3 extends over 15 amino acids. Trimming left V 3 bases short and J 4 bases short, with 10 bases between. The DNA of the CDR3 is TGTGCCAGCAGTTTTGGGGGAGGCGGGGCCAACGTCCTGACTTTC. Protein sequence: CASSFGGGGANVLTF.